This T cell receptor (beta chain) was captured in a study of blood T cells in healthy people across ages. Each sample had at least 7 million PBMCs isolated. With each sample, at least 5 micrograms of total RNA were extracted. Next came a second PCR, run for roughly 6 to 11 cycles, which used a sample-barcoded 5' primer along with a J-beta primer mix. The authors tagged each cDNA molecule using a template-switch adaptor with 12 random nucleotides. Every individual sample yielded 2.5 million or more paired-end reads (each containing CDR3). TCRdb ran MiXCR on the 5' RACE reads and lists one entry per CDR3 protein. The sample shows approximately 2,000,000 distinct CDR3 sequences, roughly two fifths of them seen only once. This CDR3 spans 14 amino acids. CDR1 is SGDLS, CDR2 YYNGEE, per germline. The V and J ends lost 7 bases and 8 bases respectively, with 19 bases between them.

The chain uses TRBV9 and TRBJ2-1; D possibly matches TRBD1 or TRBD2 (6 bases each). The receptor comes from a human donor in good health. The sample was blood. The CDR3 DNA is TGTGCCAGCGGGGGGTCGGGGGCTAAAGATGAGCAGTTCTTC. It codes for CASGGSGAKDEQFF.